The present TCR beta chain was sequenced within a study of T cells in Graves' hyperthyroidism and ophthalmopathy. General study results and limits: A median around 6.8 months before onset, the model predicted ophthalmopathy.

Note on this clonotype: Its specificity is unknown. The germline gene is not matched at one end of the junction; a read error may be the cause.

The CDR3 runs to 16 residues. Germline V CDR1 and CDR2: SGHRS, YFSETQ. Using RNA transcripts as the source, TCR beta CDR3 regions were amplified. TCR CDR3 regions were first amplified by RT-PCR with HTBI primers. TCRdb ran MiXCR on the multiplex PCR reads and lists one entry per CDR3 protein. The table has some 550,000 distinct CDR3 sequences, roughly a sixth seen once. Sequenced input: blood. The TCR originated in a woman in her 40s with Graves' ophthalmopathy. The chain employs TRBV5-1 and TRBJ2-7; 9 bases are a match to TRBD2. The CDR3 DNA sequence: TGTGCCAGCAGCTTGGGGGGGCTAGCGGGAACCTACGAGCAGTACTTC. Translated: CASSLGGLAGTYEQYF.